This T cell receptor beta chain originates from a study of T-cell memory formation after mild COVID-19. In its sample, this clonotype was seen a few times. The CDR3 totals 16 residues. Trimming took off 1 base at V and 7 bases at J, with 17 bases between the two ends. CDR1 MGHRA and CDR2 YSYEKL come from the germline V gene. MiXCR, run by TCRdb on the 5' RACE reads, gives a single entry per CDR3 protein. The repertoire holds 350,000 to 550,000 distinct CDR3 sequences, with approximately 18% as singletons. The chain uses TRBV4-1 and TRBJ1-5; D ambiguous. This clonotype was sampled from a man between 18 and 29 years old who had mild COVID-19 (a few samples of this study predate the infection). Cell type and time point are not known. The material sequenced was PBMCs or a T cell subset sorted from them (not recorded which). DNA for the CDR3: TGCGCCAGCAGCCAAGGCCCCGGCACTGCTTGGCAGCCCCAGCATTTT. This sequence encodes CASSQGPGTAWQPQHF.